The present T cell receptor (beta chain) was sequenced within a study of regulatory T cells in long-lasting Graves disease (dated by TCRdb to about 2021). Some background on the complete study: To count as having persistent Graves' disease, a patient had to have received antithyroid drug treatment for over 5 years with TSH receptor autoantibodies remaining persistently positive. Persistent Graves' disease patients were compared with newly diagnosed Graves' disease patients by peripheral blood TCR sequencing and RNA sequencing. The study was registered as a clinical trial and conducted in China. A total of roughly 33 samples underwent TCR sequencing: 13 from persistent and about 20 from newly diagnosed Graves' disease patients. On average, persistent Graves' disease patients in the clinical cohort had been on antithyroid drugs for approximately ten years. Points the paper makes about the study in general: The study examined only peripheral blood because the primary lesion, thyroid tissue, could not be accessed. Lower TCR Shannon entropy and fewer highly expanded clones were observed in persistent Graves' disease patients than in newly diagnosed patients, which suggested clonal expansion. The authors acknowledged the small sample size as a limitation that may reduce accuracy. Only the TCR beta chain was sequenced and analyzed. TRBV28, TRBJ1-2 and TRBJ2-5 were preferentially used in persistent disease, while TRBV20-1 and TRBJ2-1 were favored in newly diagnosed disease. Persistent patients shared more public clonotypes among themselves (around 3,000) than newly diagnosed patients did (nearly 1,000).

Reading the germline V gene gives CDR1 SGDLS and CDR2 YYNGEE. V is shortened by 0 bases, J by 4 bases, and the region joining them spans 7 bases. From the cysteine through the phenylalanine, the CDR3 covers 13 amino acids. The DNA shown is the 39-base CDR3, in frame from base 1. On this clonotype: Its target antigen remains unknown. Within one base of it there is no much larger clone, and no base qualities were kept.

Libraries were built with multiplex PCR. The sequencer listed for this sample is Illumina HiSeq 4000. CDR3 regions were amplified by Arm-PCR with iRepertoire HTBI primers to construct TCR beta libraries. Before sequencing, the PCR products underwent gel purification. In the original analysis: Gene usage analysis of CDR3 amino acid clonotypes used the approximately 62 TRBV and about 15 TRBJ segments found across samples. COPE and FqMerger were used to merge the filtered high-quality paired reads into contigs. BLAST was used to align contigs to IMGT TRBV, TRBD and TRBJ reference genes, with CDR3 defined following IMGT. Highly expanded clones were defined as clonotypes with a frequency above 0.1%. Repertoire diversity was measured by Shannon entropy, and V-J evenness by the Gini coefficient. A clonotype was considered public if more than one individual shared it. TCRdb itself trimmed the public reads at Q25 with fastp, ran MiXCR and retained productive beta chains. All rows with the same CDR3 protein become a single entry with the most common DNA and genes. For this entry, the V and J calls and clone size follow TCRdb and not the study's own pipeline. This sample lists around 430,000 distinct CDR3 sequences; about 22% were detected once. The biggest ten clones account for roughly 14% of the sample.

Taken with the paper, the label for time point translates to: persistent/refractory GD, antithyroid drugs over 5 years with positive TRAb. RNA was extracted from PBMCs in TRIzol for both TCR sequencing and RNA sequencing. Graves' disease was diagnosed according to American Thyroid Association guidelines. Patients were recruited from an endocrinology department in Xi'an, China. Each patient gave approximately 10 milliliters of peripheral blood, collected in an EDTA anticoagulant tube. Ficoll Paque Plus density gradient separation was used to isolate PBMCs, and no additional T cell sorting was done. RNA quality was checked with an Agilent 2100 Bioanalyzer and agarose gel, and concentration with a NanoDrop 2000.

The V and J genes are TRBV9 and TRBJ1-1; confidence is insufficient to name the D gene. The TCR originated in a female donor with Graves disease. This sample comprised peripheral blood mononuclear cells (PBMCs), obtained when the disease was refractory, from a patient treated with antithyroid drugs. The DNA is TGTGCCAGCAGCGTAGAGACCACCACTGAAGCTTTCTTT. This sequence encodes CASSVETTTEAFF. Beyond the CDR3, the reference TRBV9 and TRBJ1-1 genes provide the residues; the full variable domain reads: DSGVTQTPKHLITATGQRVTLRCSPRSGDLSVYWYQQSLDQGLQFLIQYYNGEERAKGNILERFSAQQFPDLHSELNLSSLELGDSALYFCASSVETTTEAFFGQGTRLTVV.